The entry below describes one T cell receptor beta chain. The antigen is undetermined. The data belong to a study of T cells in narcolepsy. General study results and limits: In some patient and control memory CD4+ samples, autoreactive clones were absent. Healthy controls reportedly lacked the autoreactive clonotypes serially found in patients' blood. Autoreactive HCRT-specific and TRIB2-specific clonotypes were marked in same-patient CSF-versus-blood CD4+ comparisons.

The V end was cut by 6 bases, the J end by 0 bases, with 15 bases between. CDR1 is MNHEY and CDR2 is SMNVEV in the germline V gene (reference sequence). The CDR3 runs 16 residues. Clones were sequenced by immunoSEQ multiplex PCR, and TCRdb holds only the in-frame ones, with some missing. The sample shows about 31,000 clones, around 80% of them seen only once. The clonotype originates from a human donor with narcolepsy. This chain links TRBV27 with TRBJ2-1; TRBD2 is a possible D gene (6 bases). Sequencing used CD45RA- memory CD4+ T cells from PBMCs. The CDR3 DNA follows: TGTGCCAGCAGCCCACACTTAGCGGTCTCCTACAATGAGCAGTTCTTC. Its translation: CASSPHLAVSYNEQFF.